The following is a T cell receptor beta chain sequence with its context. The clone's antigen remains unknown. There are no base qualities to consult, and no much larger clone falls within one base. According to the study, the label for this sample's time point signals: baseline before first vaccination. Samples from vaccinated people were obtained from the UK trials COV001 and COV002, which included a single-blind randomized controlled phase 2/3 trial of AZD1222 (ChAdOx1 nCoV-19) in healthy adults. For TCRbeta chain sequencing, PBMC samples from trial participants were taken at day 0 and at day 28 after the second dose. In the germline V gene, CDR1 corresponds to SGHTA and CDR2 to FQGNSA. V has 5 bases trimmed and J has 4 bases trimmed; junction bases matching no gene number 6. The CDR3 runs 14 amino acids, cysteine and phenylalanine included. The CDR3 DNA has 42 bases and is translated from base 1.

The CDR3 regions of human TCRbeta chains were analyzed by immunosequencing. Concerning the study's data processing: TCRs in the repertoires were matched against a reference library of SARS-CoV-2-specific TCRs that had been generated with the MIRA antigen-specificity platform. Breadth was defined as the fraction of unique TCRs that were SARS-CoV-2-associated. Depth was defined as the fraction of total T cells that were SARS-CoV-2-associated. Each spike-specific TCR was assigned to its reactive spike region and to a CD4 or CD8 class using the MIRA data. Log10-transformed breadth and depth values were compared by one-way ANOVA with Sidak's multiple comparisons tests. TCRdb retrieved this table from immuneACCESS and kept in-frame rearrangements only. Not all clones are present; in checked studies, unresolved V genes account for under half, and no reason is known for the remainder. That table supplies the V and J calls and clone size; D and trimming were determined from the DNA. Across this sample there are around 110,000 clones, with approximately 84% seen only once. In total, the top ten clones hold 6% to 8% of the sample.

This specimen comes from a study of T cell responses to AZD1222 COVID-19 vaccine (dated by TCRdb to the early 2020s). About the full investigation: AZD1222 recipients given second doses at about 4 weeks or at about 12 weeks were pooled, since spike-specific TCR depth and breadth were not found to differ between the two schedules. TCR sequencing was performed for 230 to 250 trial participants, of whom roughly 200 were given two doses of AZD1222 and around 25 were given two doses of MenACWY control vaccine. Trial participants were enrolled into age subgroups of 18-55, 56-69 and 70-plus years, which contained about 150, 28 and 57 TCR-sequenced participants, respectively.

Results and caveats for the whole study, not just this receptor: Nearly half of unique spike-specific TCRs reportedly recognized epitopes outside regions mutated in the B.1.351 and B.1.1.7 variants. Most participants were white British and females outnumbered males, and the authors suggested that clonal diversity may have been underestimated. The 56-69-year group was small, and its depth increase did not reach significance, likely because of low power. Because no samples from the day 14 peak response were available, repertoires could be characterized only after the peak T cell response. The vaccine-associated CD4 TCRs covered the entire spike protein, and the dominant responses fell in regions 160-218 and 743-854. After two AZD1222 doses, spike-specific TCR breadth and depth were significantly higher than at day 0 and than in MenACWY recipients. Conclusions about previously exposed vaccinees are limited, since just five or six AZD1222 recipients were seropositive for SARS-CoV-2 at baseline.

This chain is built from TRBV7-2 and TRBJ2-7; a stretch of 9 junction bases matches TRBD2. The sample was peripheral blood, taken on day 0 of AZD1222 vaccination. The sequence came from an adult in good health. CDR3 reads: CASSVSGRSYEQYF. The DNA sequence is given as TGTGCCAGCAGCGTTAGCGGGAGATCTTACGAGCAGTACTTC.